The 17 T cell receptor beta chains below come from one sample, sequenced in a study of blood T cells in healthy people across ages. A second PCR, run for about 7 to 12 cycles, used a sample-barcoded 5' primer plus a J-beta primer mix. TCRdb re-analysed the 5' RACE reads in MiXCR, keeping a single row per CDR3 protein. There are some 550,000 distinct CDR3 sequences in the sample; around 48% occur only once, and 20% to 25% lies in the top ten. Sequencing was done on a sample of blood. The receptors shown here come from an elderly man in good health.

This clonotype was found a few times. V and J are TRBV6-2 or TRBV6-3 and TRBJ2-3, with 12 bases aligning to TRBD2. The germline CDR1 and CDR2 sequences are MNHEY and SVGEGT. The V gene end was trimmed by 6 bases and the J gene end by 7 bases; junction bases not matched to a gene: 8. This CDR3 contains 15 residues. The CDR3 bases are TGTGCCAGCAGATCTAGCGGGAGGGTACAAAATACGCAGTATTTT. The encoded protein is CASRSSGRVQNTQYF.

CDR3 residues: CSATPVGGANQETQYF. In DNA form, the CDR3 reads TGCAGTGCTACCCCGGTGGGAGGCGCGAACCAAGAGACCCAGTACTTC. This chain joins TRBV20-1 and TRBJ2-5, with D tentatively TRBD2 (6 bases). The length of the CDR3 is 16 residues. Deletions cut 4 bases from V and 0 bases from J, with 18 bases between. The germline gives CDR1 DFQATT, CDR2 SNEGSKA (reference sequence).

This clonotype was counted a few times. V usage is TRBV20-1 and J usage is TRBJ2-6; D unclear. The CDR3 has 13 residues. The V gene lost 0 bases and the J gene lost 4 bases, with 4 bases spanning the gap. CDR1 and CDR2 from the germline V gene are DFQATT and SNEGSKA (reference sequence). The CDR3 nucleotides read TGCAGTGCTAGAGATGAGGGGGCCAACGTCCTGACTTTC. Its translation: CSARDEGANVLTF.

The chain couples TRBV5-1 to TRBJ1-2; 8 nucleotides align to TRBD1. This CDR3 has 14 residues. Germline-derived CDR1 and CDR2 are SGHRS and YFSETQ. The ends lost 4 bases at V and 8 bases at J; junction bases unmatched: 10. The CDR3 spells CASSSGQGNRGYTF. For the CDR3, the DNA is TGCGCCAGCAGCAGCGGACAGGGTAACCGGGGCTACACCTTC. Full variable domain (remainder filled in from reference TRBV5-1 and TRBJ1-2): KAGVTQTPRYLIKTRGQQVTLSCSPISGHRSVSWYQQTPGQGLQFLFEYFSETQRNKGNFPGRFSGRQFSNSRSEMNVSTLELGDSALYLCASSSGQGNRGYTFGSGTRLTVV.

The rearrangement uses TRBV7-2 and TRBJ1-1; D call uncertain. The ends were cut back, 0 bases at V and 1 base at J, with 6 bases in the middle. CDR1 and CDR2 (germline): SGHTA, FQGNSA. The CDR3 is 14 residues long. The CDR3 DNA sequence: TGTGCCAGCAGCTTAGCGCTGGAGAACACTGAAGCTTTCTTT. Translated: CASSLALENTEAFF.

J is TRBJ2-1 and V is TRBV20-1, with TRBD2 as a possible D gene (5 bases). V was pared by 5 bases and J by 9 bases, with 14 bases between. The germline CDR1 and CDR2 sequences are DFQATT and SNEGSKA (reference sequence). The CDR3 is 12 residues long. The CDR3 is CSAGRGPGEQFF. As DNA, the CDR3 is TGCAGTGCTGGGCGAGGGCCGGGTGAGCAGTTCTTC.

This clonotype has just a few counts. V is TRBV13 and J is TRBJ2-7, with D hard to call. Germline V gene sequence: CDR1 PRHDT, CDR2 FYEKMQ (reference sequence). Trimming pared 0 bases from V and 7 bases from J, leaving 16 bases between. The CDR3 is 15 residues long. The CDR3 region has the DNA TGTGCCAGCAGCTTAGGTGGGCCCCTATCGCGGGAGCAGTACTTC. This codes for CASSLGGPLSREQYF.

As to this clonotype: The junction shows a germline mismatch at one end, possibly a read error. J is TRBJ2-1 and V is TRBV5-1, with 13 bases aligning to TRBD2. The CDR3 runs 16 residues. Germline V gene lookup returns CDR1 SGHRS and CDR2 YFSETQ. The CDR3 loop is CAGSRTSGSSYNGQFF. In DNA, the CDR3 is TGCGCCGGCAGCCGGACTAGCGGGAGCTCCTACAATGGGCAGTTCTTC.

This clonotype has at least ten counts. The V gene is TRBV7-9, the J gene TRBJ1-1; D remains ambiguous. The CDR3 contains 14 residues. The V gene's germline CDR1 is SEHNR and CDR2 FQNEAQ (reference sequence). Trimming left V 5 bases short and J 2 bases short, with 12 bases between. The CDR3 bases are TGTGCCAGCAGCCCTAGGTGGGGAAACACTGAAGCTTTCTTT. This codes for CASSPRWGNTEAFF.

The chain is built from TRBV6-1 and TRBJ2-3, with TRBD2 matching over 9 bases. V lost 7 bases to trimming and J lost 3 bases; unmatched junction nucleotides: 5. From germline, CDR1 is MNHNS and CDR2 SASEGT. The CDR3 extends over 14 amino acids. The CDR3 reads CASIAGLATDTQYF. Here the CDR3 DNA reads TGTGCCAGCATAGCGGGACTAGCAACAGATACGCAGTATTTT.

The chain couples TRBV6-2 or TRBV6-3 to TRBJ2-7; 11 nucleotides align to TRBD2. With the DNA end fitting TRBJ2-5 better, the J assignment may be wrong. The CDR3 spans 18 residues. Germline V gene data show CDR1 as MNHEY and CDR2 as SVGEGT. DNA for the CDR3: TGTGCCAGCAGAACTATCAGGAGAACTAGCGGGAGCAAAGAGACCCAGTACTTC. Amino acids: CASRTIRRTSGSKETQYF.

The chain joins TRBV14 to TRBJ1-1; no reliable D call. V gave up 0 bases and J gave up 2 bases, with 10 bases separating them. The CDR3 contains 15 residues. Germline-derived CDR1 and CDR2 are SGHDN and FVKESK. CDR3 DNA: TGTGCCAGCAGCCAAGACTCAGGAAAAAACACTGAAGCTTTCTTT. It encodes CASSQDSGKNTEAFF.

The count of this clonotype is one. The final CDR3 position lacks the conserved phenylalanine or tryptophan, pointing to a likely read error. The chain combines TRBV7-2 with TRBJ2-3; possible D gene TRBD2, 5 bases. Per the germline V gene, CDR1 is SGHTA and CDR2 is FQGNSA. The CDR3 spans 15 residues. The V end was cut by 0 bases, the J end by 2 bases, with 9 bases between. The CDR3, as DNA: TGTGCCAGCAGCTTAGCTAGCGCGTACACAGATACGCAGTATCTT. Its translation is CASSLASAYTDTQYL.

The rearrangement links TRBV4-1 to TRBJ1-2, with D uncertain. The V end lost 1 base, the J end lost 4 bases, and 13 bases lay between the germline ends. The CDR3 runs to 15 residues. Germline loops: CDR1 MGHRA, CDR2 YSYEKL. The CDR3 sequence: CASSQGWDNGYGYTF. The CDR3 DNA reads TGCGCCAGCAGCCAAGGGTGGGATAACGGCTATGGCTACACCTTC.

This clonotype was seen a few times. DNA for the CDR3: TGCAGTGCTGCACCTGGGACAGGGAGGAGCTACACCTTC. It translates to CSAAPGTGRSYTF. The genes are TRBV20-1 and TRBJ1-2, with TRBD1 identical over 9 bases. The trim removed 5 bases at V and 9 bases at J, leaving 10 bases unmatched. This CDR3 comprises 13 residues. Germline V gene data show CDR1 as DFQATT and CDR2 as SNEGSKA (reference sequence).

In this sample, this clonotype turned up many times. V is TRBV20-1 and J is TRBJ2-1, with 12 bases identical to TRBD2. The CDR3 extends over 17 amino acids. The trim removed 6 bases at V and 6 bases at J, leaving 15 bases unmatched. Looked up from germline, CDR1 is DFQATT and CDR2 is SNEGSKA (reference sequence). CDR3 loop: CSAPGLAGRGVLNEQFF. CDR3 coding DNA: TGCAGTGCCCCGGGACTAGCGGGCCGGGGCGTACTCAATGAGCAGTTCTTC.

This clonotype has a handful of counts. This chain connects TRBV7-2 to TRBJ2-1; D might be TRBD2 (7 bases). This CDR3 has 18 residues. Between the trimmed V and J ends, which lost 5 bases and 0 bases, there was a span of 20 bases. Germline CDR1 reads SGHTA; CDR2 reads FQGNSA. The CDR3 DNA is TGTGCCAGCAGCCTTTTCCCCCGGGGGGCTAGCTCCTACAATGAGCAGTTCTTC. Translated: CASSLFPRGASSYNEQFF.